This T cell receptor (beta chain) was obtained from a study of blood T cells in healthy people across ages. Next came a second PCR, run for 7 to 11 cycles, which used a sample-barcoded 5' primer along with a J-beta primer mix. TCRdb reanalysed the 5' RACE reads using MiXCR and keeps one entry per CDR3 protein. The sample holds approximately 800,000 distinct CDR3 sequences, roughly 35% seen once. Study findings and constraints: Those diversity estimates obtained from one million T cells were thought to be underestimates.

This clonotype was detected a few times. The antigen remains unidentified. The individuals who served as donors were healthy Caucasians living in Russia, aged about 6 to 95. Germline CDR1 LGHNA, CDR2 YSLEER. The trim removed 0 bases at V and 7 bases at J, leaving 10 bases unmatched. The CDR3 has 16 amino acids. The receptor was derived from a man in his late teens or twenties in good health. The chain employs TRBV4-3 and TRBJ1-2; 8 bases match TRBD1. Sequenced: blood. The CDR3 region is CASSQEGGQGAIGYTF. CDR3 bases: TGCGCCAGCAGCCAAGAGGGAGGTCAGGGGGCGATTGGCTACACCTTC.